Presented here are 21 T cell receptor beta chains from one specimen sequenced in a study of blood T cell repertoires in COVID-19. Some clones are missing from TCRdb's copy, which holds only in-frame ones; the method was immunoSEQ multiplex PCR. The sample records over 95,000 clones, 85% being singletons. The sample consisted of peripheral blood. These TCRs come from a human donor in a cohort sampled during active COVID-19.

The V and J genes are TRBV9 and TRBJ2-3, with 9 bases matching TRBD1. This CDR3 spans 16 amino acids. From germline, CDR1 is SGDLS and CDR2 YYNGEE. J lost 6 bases, V lost 4 bases, and 12 bases had no gene match. The CDR3 spells CASSTRTGESSDTQYF. CDR3 in DNA: TGTGCCAGCAGCACACGGACAGGGGAGTCGTCGGATACGCAGTATTTT. The full variable domain, rest sourced from reference TRBV9 and TRBJ2-3, is DSGVTQTPKHLITATGQRVTLRCSPRSGDLSVYWYQQSLDQGLQFLIQYYNGEERAKGNILERFSAQQFPDLHSELNLSSLELGDSALYFCASSTRTGESSDTQYFGPGTRLTVL.

Details on this clone: Different DNA sequences within this sample yield the same CDR3. J is TRBJ1-5 and V is TRBV5-4; D is possibly TRBD1 (5 bases). Trimming shortened V by 3 bases and J by 2 bases, and 9 bases separated the two germline ends. The germline V gene has CDR1 SGHNT and CDR2 YYREEE (reference sequence). The CDR3 has 14 amino acids. The CDR3 DNA reads as TGTGCCAGCAGCTCGGGGACTGGCAATCAGCCCCAGCATTTT. Residues: CASSSGTGNQPQHF.

The V call is TRBV4-3, the J call TRBJ1-6; unclear D gene. V dropped 0 bases and J dropped 6 bases, with 9 bases sitting between them. This CDR3 comprises 15 residues. Germline loops: CDR1 LGHNA, CDR2 YSLEER. The DNA for the CDR3 is TGCGCCAGCAGCCAAGATTACACCATTAATTCACCCCTCCACTTT. This sequence encodes CASSQDYTINSPLHF.

V is TRBV5-1 and J is TRBJ2-7; 11 bases are a match to TRBD1. The CDR3 consists of 14 residues. Trimming at V came to 4 bases and at J to 4 bases, leaving 4 bases not matched to a gene. Germline CDR1 reads SGHRS; CDR2 reads YFSETQ. The CDR3 reads CASSGGTGGYEQYF. The CDR3 nucleotides are TGCGCCAGCAGCGGAGGGACAGGGGGTTACGAGCAGTACTTC.

This clone has a count of ten or more. This chain joins TRBV7-2 and TRBJ2-5; TRBD2 might be the D (6 bases). V was shortened by 0 bases and J by 7 bases, with 15 bases between the two germline ends. The CDR3 is 15 amino acids. Per germline, CDR1 SGHTA and CDR2 FQGNSA. CDR3 residues: CASSLAPERRGTQYF. The DNA for the CDR3 is TGTGCCAGCAGCTTAGCCCCGGAACGGAGGGGGACCCAGTACTTC.

This clone was detected only once. The chain has TRBV15 and TRBJ2-1, with a tentative D call TRBD1 (6 bases). Germline V lookup: CDR1 LNHNV, CDR2 YYDKDF (reference sequence). This CDR3 region has 16 residues. With 1 base removed from V and 3 bases from J, the gap between germline ends came to 13 bases. CDR3 sequence (DNA): TGTGCCACCAGCAGAGTTCGCCAGGGGATCTACAATGAGCAGTTCTTC. It specifies CATSRVRQGIYNEQFF.

The chain couples TRBV18 to TRBJ1-1; tentatively, D is TRBD1 (5 bases). V lost 3 bases and J 4 bases, leaving 9 bases between the germline ends. Per germline, CDR1 KGHSH and CDR2 LQKENI. This CDR3 is 13 amino acids long. DNA of the CDR3: TGTGCCAGCTCACCGACAGTTGGCACTGAAGCTTTCTTT. Its translation is CASSPTVGTEAFF.

V gene TRBV2 combines with J gene TRBJ1-2; D gene ambiguous. V was pared by 5 bases and J by 2 bases, with 6 bases between. This CDR3 contains 12 residues. Germline CDR1 SNHLY, CDR2 FYNNEI. The CDR3 loop reads CASSPENYGYTF. The CDR3 bases are TGTGCCAGCAGTCCGGAGAACTATGGCTACACCTTC. The complete variable domain, with remaining parts taken from reference TRBV2 and TRBJ1-2, reads EPEVTQTPSHQVTQMGQEVILRCVPISNHLYFYWYRQILGQKVEFLVSFYNNEISEKSEIFDDQFSVERPDGSNFTLKIRSTKLEDSAMYFCASSPENYGYTFGSGTRLTVV.

The chain has TRBV5-6 and TRBJ2-1, with 8 bases fitting TRBD1. Germline V CDR1 and CDR2: SGHDT, YYEEEE. Trimming removed 4 bases from V and 0 bases from J; junction bases left unmatched: 6. The CDR3 consists of 16 residues. The CDR3 is CASSTRQGTSYNEQFF. In DNA, the CDR3 is TGTGCCAGCAGCACCCGACAGGGGACCTCCTACAATGAGCAGTTCTTC.

The chain carries TRBV12-3 or TRBV12-4 and TRBJ2-7; TRBD1 agrees at 7 bases. This CDR3 contains 13 residues. Losses at the gene ends were 6 bases for V and 7 bases for J; bases not matched to a gene: 9. The CDR3 region has the DNA TGTGCCAGCAGCCTAGACAGGGCTAGTGAGCAGTACTTC. Its translation: CASSLDRASEQYF.

On this clone: At one boundary the junction diverges from the germline segment, which might be a read error. The chain is built from TRBV20-1 and TRBJ2-7, with TRBD2 identical over 7 bases. The CDR3 has 11 residues. Germline lookup yields CDR1 DFQATT and CDR2 SNEGSKA (reference sequence). CDR3 coding DNA: TGCAGTGCTAGAGATGTGACTAGCCATCACTTC. This gives the protein CSARDVTSHHF.

The chain couples TRBV6-5 to TRBJ2-7; D ambiguous. Germline-derived CDR1 and CDR2 are MNHEY and SVGAGI. V lost 2 bases, J lost 1 base, and 9 bases lay in between. The CDR3 totals 14 residues. The CDR3 coding sequence is TGTGCCAGCAGTTACAATACAGATTCCTACGAGCAGTACTTC. This gives the protein CASSYNTDSYEQYF.

The V call is TRBV6-2 or TRBV6-3, the J call TRBJ1-2; D uncertain. The germline gives CDR1 MNHEY, CDR2 SVGEGT. The germline V and J ends were trimmed by 3 bases and 4 bases, with 15 bases remaining between them. The CDR3 covers 15 residues. CDR3 amino acids: CASSYSQGGIYGYTF. The DNA of the CDR3 is TGTGCCAGCAGTTATAGCCAAGGAGGGATCTATGGCTACACCTTC.

The chain employs TRBV9 and TRBJ1-3; 10 bases agree with TRBD1. Germline CDR1 and CDR2: SGDLS and YYNGEE. The CDR3 spans 17 residues. With 2 bases clipped from V and 4 bases from J, the junction kept 9 bases outside the gene matches. The CDR3 here is CASSVFAGTGVGNTIYF. Here the CDR3 DNA reads TGTGCCAGCAGCGTCTTCGCCGGGACAGGGGTCGGAAACACCATATATTTT.

This chain joins TRBV6-2 or TRBV6-3 and TRBJ2-1; D possibly corresponds to TRBD1 (7 bases). This CDR3 is 18 amino acids long. The germline CDR1 and CDR2 sequences are MNHEY and SVGEGT. Trimming removed 2 bases at V and 0 bases at J, with 17 bases between. This CDR3 is CASSYPGVRGHSYNEQFF. The CDR3 DNA reads TGTGCCAGCAGTTACCCGGGGGTGAGGGGGCACTCCTACAATGAGCAGTTCTTC.

V is TRBV14 and J is TRBJ2-3; D is possibly TRBD1 (6 bases). This CDR3 spans 14 amino acids. Germline V CDR1 and CDR2: SGHDN, FVKESK. The V gene lost 2 bases and the J gene lost 3 bases, with 9 bases spanning the gap. In DNA, the CDR3 is TGTGCCAGCAGCCAATCCAGGGGTACAGATACGCAGTATTTT. Amino acid sequence: CASSQSRGTDTQYF.

This chain links TRBV25-1 with TRBJ2-5; possible D gene TRBD2, 7 bases. CDR3 size: 18 residues. CDR1 and CDR2 (germline): MGHDK, SYGVNS. Trimming shortened V by 4 bases and J by 1 base, and 22 bases separated the two germline ends. The CDR3 reads CASSARGRGGGRQETQYF. For the CDR3, the DNA is TGTGCCAGCAGTGCCCGGGGGCGGGGAGGGGGTCGCCAAGAGACCCAGTACTTC.

The rearrangement uses TRBV5-6 and TRBJ2-7; 9 nucleotides align to TRBD1. V trimming: 2 bases; J trimming: 7 bases; junction bases outside the gene matches: 4. In germline, CDR1 is SGHDT, CDR2 YYEEEE. This CDR3 contains 13 residues. CDR3 amino acids: CASSLGTGREQYF. The CDR3 bases are TGTGCCAGCAGCTTAGGGACAGGGAGAGAGCAGTACTTC.

The CDR3 sequence: CASSLRGNSYNEQFF. In nucleotides, the CDR3 is TGTGCCAGCAGCTTAAGAGGGAACTCCTACAATGAGCAGTTCTTC. The genes are TRBV7-9 and TRBJ2-1; weak D call: TRBD2 (5 bases). Germline lookup yields CDR1 SEHNR and CDR2 FQNEAQ (reference sequence). The CDR3 is made up of 15 amino acids. V dropped 2 bases and J dropped 0 bases, with 8 bases sitting between them. The variable domain in full, completed from reference TRBV7-9 and TRBJ2-1, reads DTGVSQNPRHKITKRGQNVTFRCDPISEHNRLYWYRQTLGQGPEFLTYFQNEAQLEKSRLLSDRFSAERPKGSFSTLEIQRTEQGDSAMYLCASSLRGNSYNEQFFGPGTRLTVL.

The chain couples TRBV28 to TRBJ1-2; D remains unclear. Germline V CDR1 and CDR2: MDHEN, SYDVKM. V lost 2 bases, J lost 3 bases, and 13 bases lay in between. The CDR3 sequence is 15 residues long. The chain's CDR3 is CASSLGLGRHYGYTF. The CDR3 bases are TGTGCCAGCAGTTTAGGTCTCGGCAGGCACTATGGCTACACCTTC.

This chain connects TRBV3-1 (or the pseudogene TRBV3-2) to TRBJ1-2, with 9 bases fitting TRBD1. Germline trimming cut 2 bases from V and 5 bases from J; bases unmatched to any gene: 3. The V gene's germline CDR1 is LGHDT and CDR2 YNNKEL (reference sequence). This CDR3 spans 14 amino acids. CDR3 coding DNA: TGTGCCAGCAGCCAACAGGACAGGGGTTATGGCTACACCTTC. Translation: CASSQQDRGYGYTF.